The rows below give T cell receptor beta chains drawn from one sample of a study of T cells after posttransplantation cyclophosphamide. The method was immunoSEQ multiplex PCR; TCRdb's version includes in-frame clones alone and lacks a portion of them. The repertoire has about 17,000 clones, none seen only once; the ten largest take 0.54%. The starting material was PBMCs, obtained after allogeneic stem cell transplant with posttransplant cyclophosphamide. The receptors were sampled from a female patient younger than 45 who received an allogeneic stem cell transplant from a related donor, was CMV-positive, and had no GVHD. The graft donor may account for some of the T cells. Each CDR3 is given with its conserved first and last residue. The D gene is left open where the match is weak. Not all rows give a size; the values are once, few, many and, for expanded clones, a class.

TRBJ2-1	NA	many	TRBV9	CASSVGSGSSYNEQFF	TGTGCCAGCAGCGTAGGGAGCGGTAGCTCCTACAATGAGCAGTTCTTC
TRBJ1-5	NA	many	TRBV28	CASSLHDRPDETFHSNQPQHF	TGTGCCAGCAGTCTACATGACAGGCCGGACGAGACTTTCCATAGCAATCAGCCCCAGCATTTT
TRBJ2-5	NA	many	TRBV6-6	CASSYSRARETQYF	TGTGCCAGCAGTTACAGCAGGGCGAGGGAGACCCAGTACTTC
TRBJ1-4	NA	many	TRBV29-1	CSVLAQTNEKLFF	TGCAGCGTCTTGGCTCAAACTAATGAAAAACTGTTTTTT
TRBJ2-5	TRBD1	many	TRBV4-3	CASSRGDREETQYF	TGCGCCAGCAGCCGTGGGGACAGGGAAGAGACCCAGTACTTC
TRBJ2-3	TRBD2	many	TRBV28	CASNLRTSIADTQYF	TGTGCCAGCAATCTACGGACTAGCATTGCAGATACGCAGTATTTT
TRBJ2-3	NA	many	TRBV20-1	CSARKLDTQYF	TGCAGTGCTAGAAAGCTGGATACGCAGTATTTT
TRBJ1-2	NA	many	TRBV5-1	CASSLNGDGYTF	TGCGCCAGCAGCTTGAACGGAGATGGCTACACCTTC
TRBJ2-7	TRBD2	many	TRBV11-3	CASSAPGLAVQYF	TGTGCCAGCAGCGCTCCGGGACTAGCGGTTCAGTACTTC
TRBJ2-3	TRBD1	many	TRBV18	CASSQGTGRDTQYF	TGTGCCAGCTCACAAGGGACAGGGAGGGATACGCAGTATTTT
TRBJ1-1	TRBD1	many	TRBV19	CASSNPSGQLNTEAFF	TGTGCCAGTAGTAATCCGTCGGGACAGCTGAACACTGAAGCTTTCTTT
TRBJ2-3	NA	many	TRBV28	CASSPGTFGTDTQYF	TGTGCCAGCAGTCCTGGGACATTTGGAACAGATACGCAGTATTTT
TRBJ2-7	TRBD2	medium-sized	TRBV5-5	CASSPGAGVLYEQYF	TGTGCCAGCAGCCCCGGAGCGGGGGTGCTCTACGAGCAGTACTTC
TRBJ1-6	NA	many	TRBV4-1	CASSPRQEYSPLHF	TGCGCCAGCAGCCCCCGACAGGAATATTCACCCCTCCACTTT
TRBJ2-1	NA	many	TRBV5-1	CASSSGPGNEQFF	TGCGCCAGCAGCTCTGGTCCCGGGAATGAGCAGTTCTTC
TRBJ1-1	NA	many	TRBV11-3	CASARVGGVTEAFF	TGTGCCAGCGCTCGCGTGGGGGGTGTCACTGAAGCTTTCTTT
TRBJ2-7	TRBD2	many	TRBV7-2	CASSLALAGGTYEQYF	TGTGCCAGCAGCTTAGCTCTAGCGGGAGGGACCTACGAGCAGTACTTC
TRBJ2-7	TRBD2	many	TRBV11-2	CASSQRPRASGSSYEQYF	TGTGCCAGCAGTCAACGACCCCGGGCTAGCGGGAGCTCCTACGAGCAGTACTTC
TRBJ1-4	TRBD1	many	TRBV7-6	CASSLVRTGHNEKLFF	TGTGCCAGCAGCTTAGTGAGGACAGGGCATAATGAAAAACTGTTTTTT
TRBJ2-1	TRBD2	NA	TRBV2	CASSAGLAGVNEQFF	TGTGCCAGCAGCGCGGGACTAGCGGGAGTAAACGAGCAGTTCTTC
TRBJ2-1	NA	many	TRBV11-2	CASSLGGSGNEQFF	TGTGCCAGCAGCTTAGGCGGCAGTGGCAATGAGCAGTTCTTC
TRBJ1-4	NA	many	TRBV7-9	CASSREGATNEKLFF	TGTGCCAGCAGCCGGGAGGGTGCAACTAATGAAAAACTGTTTTTT
TRBJ2-3	NA	many	TRBV27	CASSLPPSDTQYF	TGTGCCAGCAGTTTACCCCCCTCAGATACGCAGTATTTT
TRBJ2-5	TRBD2	many	TRBV7-2	CASSRRVAGEWVVQETQYF	TGTGCCAGCAGCCGCCGAGTAGCGGGAGAGTGGGTGGTCCAAGAGACCCAGTACTTC
TRBJ2-2	TRBD1	many	TRBV15	CATSRDAGGTGELFF	TGTGCCACCAGCAGAGACGCAGGGGGAACCGGGGAGCTGTTTTTT
TRBJ1-6	TRBD1	many	TRBV28	CASNSGTGRNSPLHF	TGTGCCAGCAATTCGGGGACAGGGCGTAATTCACCCCTCCACTTT
TRBJ2-3	TRBD2	many	TRBV5-1	CASSLAVAGGGKTDTQYF	TGCGCCAGCAGCTTGGCGGTAGCGGGAGGTGGGAAAACAGATACGCAGTATTTT
TRBJ1-1	TRBD1	few	TRBV6-6	CASTTSRGQTEAFF	TGTGCCAGCACAACAAGCAGGGGGCAGACTGAAGCTTTCTTT
TRBJ2-7	TRBD2	many	TRBV27	CASSLIAGSYEQYF	TGTGCCAGCAGTTTGATAGCGGGATCCTACGAGCAGTACTTC
TRBJ2-7	NA	many	TRBV2	CASFAADSKEQYF	TGTGCCAGCTTTGCGGCTGACTCGAAGGAGCAGTACTTC
TRBJ1-3	TRBD1	many	TRBV6-1	CASSSDRALGTIYF	TGTGCCAGCAGTTCCGACAGGGCGCTTGGCACCATATATTTT
TRBJ2-1	TRBD2	many	TRBV7-8	CASSPGGGGYNEQFF	TGTGCCAGCAGCCCTGGCGGGGGAGGCTACAATGAGCAGTTCTTC
TRBJ2-5	NA	many	TRBV27	CASSPQGAWEETQYF	TGTGCCAGCAGTCCTCAGGGCGCTTGGGAAGAGACCCAGTACTTC
TRBJ2-5	TRBD2	many	TRBV7-8	CASSPNRGLAGQIRETQYF	TGTGCCAGCAGCCCAAACAGGGGACTAGCGGGACAGATCCGGGAGACCCAGTACTTC
TRBJ2-1	TRBD2	many	TRBV5-1	CASSWTPGLAANEQFF	TGCGCCAGCAGCTGGACCCCGGGACTAGCGGCGAATGAGCAGTTCTTC
TRBJ1-5	NA	many	TRBV10-3	CATGEPDQPQHF	TGTGCCACCGGAGAACCTGATCAGCCCCAGCATTTT
TRBJ2-1	TRBD1	many	TRBV29-1	CSARQGQYNEQFF	TGCAGCGCCCGACAGGGGCAATACAATGAGCAGTTCTTC
TRBJ1-5	NA	medium-sized	TRBV19	CASSPTGYSNQPQHF	TGTGCCAGTAGTCCAACGGGTTATAGCAATCAGCCCCAGCATTTT
TRBJ2-3	TRBD1	many	TRBV4-1	CASSHGQGRRDTQYF	TGCGCCAGCAGCCACGGACAGGGCCGTAGAGATACGCAGTATTTT
TRBJ2-2	NA	few	TRBV9	CASSVATIGPITGELFF	TGTGCCAGCAGCGTGGCTACGATTGGGCCGATAACCGGGGAGCTGTTTTTT
TRBJ2-3	NA	many	TRBV11-1	CASSLASWATTDTQYF	TGTGCCAGCAGCTTAGCCAGTTGGGCTACCACAGATACGCAGTATTTT
TRBJ1-2	TRBD1	many	TRBV6-5	CASTEDRDYGYTF	TGTGCCAGCACCGAGGACAGGGACTATGGCTACACCTTC
TRBJ2-3	NA	many	TRBV19	CASSTWGTSTDTQYF	TGTGCCAGTAGTACATGGGGCACTAGCACAGATACGCAGTATTTT
TRBJ2-1	TRBD1	many	TRBV7-2	CASRAGHVTGGNEQFF	TGTGCCAGCAGGGCGGGCCACGTGACAGGGGGTAATGAGCAGTTCTTC
TRBJ1-4	NA	many	TRBV28	CASSLSSEQGREKLFF	TGTGCCAGCAGTTTATCGTCAGAGCAGGGGCGGGAGAAACTGTTTTTT
TRBJ2-6	NA	many	TRBV6-5	CASRTPGANVLTF	TGTGCCAGCAGGACACCTGGGGCCAACGTCCTGACTTTC
TRBJ1-5	TRBD1	many	TRBV19	CASRTDRGLIQPQHF	TGTGCCAGTAGGACGGACAGGGGATTGATTCAGCCCCAGCATTTT
TRBJ2-2	TRBD2	many	TRBV9	CASSVATLLAGGPSGTGELFF	TGTGCCAGCAGCGTAGCTACCCTACTAGCGGGAGGGCCTTCGGGCACCGGGGAGCTGTTTTTT
TRBJ2-2	TRBD2	many	TRBV7-2	CASSLVGGAGELFF	TGTGCCAGCAGCTTAGTTGGGGGGGCCGGGGAGCTGTTTTTT
TRBJ1-2	TRBD1	many	TRBV16	CASSQSLWDRGFGYGYTF	TGTGCCAGCAGCCAATCTCTGTGGGACAGGGGTTTCGGCTATGGCTACACCTTC
TRBJ1-5	NA	many	TRBV18	CASSPSGGNQPQHF	TGTGCCAGCTCACCGTCCGGGGGCAATCAGCCCCAGCATTTT
TRBJ2-7	NA	many	TRBV30	CAWRRTHEQYF	TGTGCCTGGAGACGGACACACGAGCAGTACTTC
TRBJ1-1	NA	many	TRBV7-6	CASSLSFGNTEAFF	TGTGCCAGCAGCTTAAGTTTCGGGAACACTGAAGCTTTCTTT